This TCR beta chain was identified during a study of Graves' ophthalmopathy and Graves' hyperthyroidism. The overall study: Specimen type is peripheral blood, obtained at initial diagnosis before any treatment. General study findings and limits: Detected in blood as well were most expanded thyroid clonotypes with frequency above 0.001.

The CDR3 runs to 14 residues. Germline CDR1 and CDR2: DFQATT and SNEGSKA (reference sequence). Deletions cut 0 bases from V and 0 bases from J, with 8 bases between. TCR beta CDR3 amplification used RNA transcripts. HTBI primers primed a first-round RT-PCR, and a second-round multiplex PCR followed. One entry per CDR3 protein, called by TCRdb with MiXCR from the multiplex PCR reads. The repertoire holds 150,000 to 200,000 distinct CDR3 sequences, with around 39% as singletons. This clonotype was seen repeatedly, ten times or more. Antigen: not known. Other autoimmune diseases, uncontrolled infections, pregnancy or lactation ruled patients out of participation. It was on clinical symptoms, serum thyroxine, TRAb, thyroid ultrasound and orbital computed tomography that diagnosis relied.

This chain connects TRBV20-1 to TRBJ1-2; no clear D gene. This TCR derives from a man between 25 and 39 years old with Graves' ophthalmopathy. The source material was peripheral blood. The CDR3 region is CSARDYRANYGYTF. The CDR3 nucleotides read TGCAGTGCTAGAGATTATCGGGCTAACTATGGCTACACCTTC.